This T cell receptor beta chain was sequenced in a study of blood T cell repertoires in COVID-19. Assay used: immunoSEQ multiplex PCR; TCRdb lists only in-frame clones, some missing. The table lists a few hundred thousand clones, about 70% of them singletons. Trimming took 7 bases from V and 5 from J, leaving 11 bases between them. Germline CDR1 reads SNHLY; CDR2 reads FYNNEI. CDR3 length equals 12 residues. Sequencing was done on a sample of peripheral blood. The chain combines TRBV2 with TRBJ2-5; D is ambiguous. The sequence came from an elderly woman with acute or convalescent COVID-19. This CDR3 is CASIYSAETQYF. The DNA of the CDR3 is TGTGCCAGCATTTACTCCGCTGAGACCCAGTACTTC.